Following are 26 T cell receptor beta chains from one sample sequenced in a study of blood T cell repertoires in COVID-19. Repertoires were generated with immunoSEQ multiplex PCR, while TCRdb's copy carries only in-frame clones and drops some. The sample has around 31,000 clones, 70% to 90% seen once. The specimen was peripheral blood. Source of these receptors: a woman aged 40 to 50 with active or convalescent COVID-19.

The chain uses TRBV6-5 and TRBJ2-3; no firm D call. The CDR3 sequence is 14 residues long. V was shortened by 5 bases and J by 8 bases, with 17 bases between the two germline ends. Germline loops: CDR1 MNHEY, CDR2 SVGAGI. This CDR3 reads CASSRSPEHGTQYF. In nucleotides, the CDR3 is TGTGCCAGCAGTCGCTCGCCAGAACATGGTACGCAGTATTTT.

The genes are TRBV7-9 and TRBJ2-5; D possibly corresponds to TRBD1 (6 bases). The CDR3 length is 16 residues. Germline loops: CDR1 SEHNR, CDR2 FQNEAQ (reference sequence). V was clipped by 5 bases and J by 2 bases, with 18 bases between them. Here the CDR3 reads CASSPNLQGKQETQYF. In DNA, the CDR3 is TGTGCCAGCAGCCCGAACCTACAGGGAAAACAAGAGACCCAGTACTTC.

This chain joins TRBV9 and TRBJ1-2; no definite D call. The germline V gene encodes CDR1 SGDLS and CDR2 YYNGEE. Between the trimmed V and J ends, which lost 4 bases and 4 bases, there was a span of 20 bases. This CDR3 is 16 amino acids long. The CDR3 is CASSPRAVDLGYGYTF. The CDR3 DNA reads TGTGCCAGCAGCCCCCGAGCGGTGGACCTTGGCTATGGCTACACCTTC.

This rearrangement joins TRBV28 to TRBJ2-7; TRBD2 matches at 12 bases. V was pared by 6 bases and J by 3 bases, with 6 bases of the junction left unmatched. This CDR3 spans 15 amino acids. CDR1 MDHEN and CDR2 SYDVKM come from the germline V gene. The DNA of the CDR3 is TGTGCCAGCAGGGCACTAGCGGGAGGACGCTACGAGCAGTACTTC. Its translation is CASRALAGGRYEQYF.

This rearrangement joins TRBV10-3 to TRBJ1-1, with 7 bases lining up with TRBD1. After removal of 6 bases from V and 3 bases from J, the junction contained 4 bases not matched to a gene. The CDR3 contains 13 residues. Per germline, CDR1 ENHRY and CDR2 SYGVKD. The chain's CDR3 is CAISSTGDTEAFF. The DNA for the CDR3 is TGTGCCATCAGCTCAACAGGGGACACTGAAGCTTTCTTT.

This chain links TRBV28 with TRBJ2-3; TRBD2 is a possible D gene (6 bases). This CDR3 comprises 16 residues. V lost 1 base, J lost 2 bases, and 13 bases lay in between. The V gene's germline CDR1 is MDHEN and CDR2 SYDVKM. CDR3 nucleotide sequence: TGTGCCAGCAGTTTATCGACTAGACCGATCACAGATACGCAGTATTTT. Its protein product is CASSLSTRPITDTQYF.

The rearrangement links TRBV30 to TRBJ1-5; the D is unclear. CDR3 length equals 13 residues. CDR1 is GTSNPN, CDR2 SVGIG, per germline (reference sequence). The germline V and J ends were trimmed by 0 bases and 3 bases, with 6 bases remaining between them. This CDR3 reads CAWSVQSNQPQHF. CDR3 in DNA: TGTGCCTGGAGTGTCCAGTCCAATCAGCCCCAGCATTTT.

This chain links TRBV30 with TRBJ2-3, with TRBD2 matching 8 bases. With 0 bases clipped from V and 2 bases from J, the junction kept 7 bases outside the gene matches. The CDR3 contains 16 residues. Per the germline V gene, CDR1 is GTSNPN and CDR2 is SVGIG (reference sequence). CDR3 coding DNA: TGTGCCTGGAGTGTCGGGCTAGCGGGCTCCACAGATACGCAGTATTTT. Encoded protein: CAWSVGLAGSTDTQYF.

The rearrangement links TRBV5-1 to TRBJ2-1; 9 positions agree with TRBD1. The CDR3 sequence is 14 residues long. After removal of 4 bases from V and 12 bases from J, the junction contained 11 bases not matched to a gene. Germline CDR1 SGHRS, CDR2 YFSETQ. CDR3 amino acids: CASSPGTGIGWQFF. The CDR3 DNA reads TGCGCCAGCAGCCCCGGGACAGGGATCGGTTGGCAGTTCTTC.

This chain links TRBV5-6 with TRBJ1-4; tentatively, D is TRBD1 (6 bases). The CDR3 runs 14 residues. The germline gives CDR1 SGHDT, CDR2 YYEEEE. Trimming pared 0 bases from V and 8 bases from J, leaving 11 bases between. The CDR3 protein is CASSLAFRGEKLFF. The CDR3 region has the DNA TGTGCCAGCAGCTTGGCTTTCAGGGGAGAAAAACTGTTTTTT. Complete variable domain (other parts from reference TRBV5-6 and TRBJ1-4): DAGVTQSPTHLIKTRGQQVTLRCSPKSGHDTVSWYQQALGQGPQFIFQYYEEEERQRGNFPDRFSGHQFPNYSSELNVNALLLGDSALYLCASSLAFRGEKLFFGSGTQLSVL.

This chain connects TRBV7-2 to TRBJ2-7, with 7 positions matching TRBD1. V gave up 3 bases and J gave up 4 bases; unmatched junction bases: 9. The CDR3 spans 15 residues. Germline V gene lookup returns CDR1 SGHTA and CDR2 FQGNSA. The CDR3 DNA reads as TGTGCCAGCAGCTTTGGCGACAGGGTCGGTTACGAGCAGTACTTC. This translates into CASSFGDRVGYEQYF.

CDR3 residues: CASSKGLAETYEQYF. The CDR3 DNA reads TGTGCCAGTAGTAAGGGACTAGCGGAGACCTACGAGCAGTACTTC. The V and J genes are TRBV19 and TRBJ2-7; TRBD2 aligns across 11 bases. V lost 4 bases and J lost 2; bases outside the gene matches: 4. This CDR3 contains 15 residues. The germline CDR1 and CDR2 sequences are LNHDA and SQIVND (reference sequence).

This clone was seen once. This chain joins TRBV2 and TRBJ1-5; TRBD1 matches at 7 bases. Germline lookup yields CDR1 SNHLY and CDR2 FYNNEI. After removal of 6 bases from V and 10 bases from J, the junction contained 18 bases not matched to a gene. This CDR3 is built from 16 residues. The CDR3 DNA reads as TGTGCCAGCAGCCCCAAACGACAGGGCGGCGTGAACCCCCAGCATTTT. Its translation: CASSPKRQGGVNPQHF.

The chain couples TRBV19 to TRBJ2-7, with TRBD2 matching over 8 bases. This CDR3 has 14 amino acids. The germline CDR1 and CDR2 sequences are LNHDA and SQIVND (reference sequence). V dropped 4 bases and J dropped 2; count of bases not matched to a gene: 4. CDR3 bases: TGTGCCAGTAGTACTACTAGCGGCGCCTACGAGCAGTACTTC. It translates to CASSTTSGAYEQYF. Together with reference TRBV19 and TRBJ2-7, the CDR3 gives the full variable domain: DGGITQSPKYLFRKEGQNVTLSCEQNLNHDAMYWYRQDPGQGLRLIYYSQIVNDFQKGDIAEGYSVSREKKESFPLTVTSAQKNPTAFYLCASSTTSGAYEQYFGPGTRLTVT.

The chain joins TRBV9 to TRBJ1-3, with D unclear. Germline V gene lookup returns CDR1 SGDLS and CDR2 YYNGEE. This CDR3 is 15 amino acids long. The V end was cut by 6 bases, the J end by 2 bases, with 15 bases between. The CDR3 spells CASTPSGGAGNTIYF. The CDR3 region has the DNA TGTGCCAGCACTCCCTCCGGCGGGGCTGGAAACACCATATATTTT.

This chain's CDR3 is CASSLGPNGYTF. CDR3 coding DNA: TGTGCCAGCAGTCTAGGCCCCAATGGCTACACCTTC. This chain links TRBV6-5 with TRBJ1-2; D unresolved. V was cut by 5 bases and J by 6 bases, with 10 bases left in between. The germline gives CDR1 MNHEY, CDR2 SVGAGI. This CDR3 comprises 12 residues.

This clone was found a few times. CDR3 sequence (DNA): TGTGCCAGCAGCCCGGACAGGGTGTTTCAGCCCCAGCATTTT. Its protein product is CASSPDRVFQPQHF. The rearrangement uses TRBV27 and TRBJ1-5; TRBD1 agrees at 8 bases. The CDR3 is 14 residues long. The germline V gene has CDR1 MNHEY and CDR2 SMNVEV (reference sequence). V shed 6 bases, J shed 6 bases, and the junction held 7 bases outside the gene matches.

The rearrangement joins TRBV3-1 (or the pseudogene TRBV3-2) to TRBJ1-2; 7 positions agree with TRBD1. Per the germline V gene, CDR1 is LGHDT and CDR2 is YNNKEL (reference sequence). Trimming cost V 10 bases and J 4 bases; bases outside gene matches: 9. The CDR3 has 13 amino acids. The CDR3 spells CATRTGSGYGYTF. CDR3 DNA sequence: TGTGCCACCAGGACAGGCTCGGGCTATGGCTACACCTTC.

The gene calls are TRBV29-1 and TRBJ1-3; D remains ambiguous. From germline, CDR1 is SQVTM and CDR2 ANQGSEA. CDR3 length: 12 residues. Trimming took 4 bases from V and 2 from J, leaving 6 bases between them. The CDR3 sequence: CSVVRTGNTIYF. The CDR3 region has the DNA TGCAGCGTTGTGAGGACTGGAAACACCATATATTTT.

This clone came up once. The chain uses TRBV10-3 and TRBJ2-5; TRBD1 is a possible D gene (6 bases). The V gene lost 0 bases and the J gene lost 5 bases, with 16 bases spanning the gap. CDR1 and CDR2 (germline): ENHRY, SYGVKD. The CDR3 extends over 16 amino acids. CDR3 nucleotides: TGTGCCATCAGTGAGTCTGGACAGTGGATTGGGGAGACCCAGTACTTC. The encoded protein is CAISESGQWIGETQYF.

The chain combines TRBV18 with TRBJ2-5; D is uncertain. This CDR3 has 13 residues. The V gene lost 0 bases and the J gene lost 5 bases, with 7 bases spanning the gap. Germline CDR1 reads KGHSH; CDR2 reads LQKENI. CDR3 coding DNA: TGTGCCAGCTCACCACCCTTCGCGGAGACCCAGTACTTC. It is translated as CASSPPFAETQYF.

The rearrangement links TRBV24-1 to TRBJ2-1; D is perhaps TRBD1 (5 bases). The CDR3 sequence is 17 residues long. CDR1 and CDR2 (germline): KGHDR, SFDVKD. Trimming took off 0 bases at V and 5 bases at J, with 16 bases between the two ends. This chain's CDR3 is CATSDLGVQGSHNEQFF. The DNA of the CDR3 is TGTGCCACCAGTGATTTGGGAGTGCAGGGATCCCACAATGAGCAGTTCTTC.

The chain couples TRBV18 to TRBJ1-4; D might be TRBD1 (5 bases). V lost 0 bases and J lost 4, with 9 bases in between. The CDR3 runs to 15 residues. The germline gives CDR1 KGHSH, CDR2 LQKENI. CDR3 nucleotide sequence: TGTGCCAGCTCACCACCGAAAGGGGTTAATGAAAAACTGTTTTTT. Translation gives CASSPPKGVNEKLFF. The variable domain in full, completed from reference TRBV18 and TRBJ1-4, reads NAGVMQNPRHLVRRRGQEARLRCSPMKGHSHVYWYRQLPEEGLKFMVYLQKENIIDESGMPKERFSAEFPKEGPSILRIQQVVRGDSAAYFCASSPPKGVNEKLFFGSGTQLSVL.

This clone was recorded only once. The CDR3 DNA reads as TGTGCCAGCAGCCTCACCCAACAGGGGAGGTCCTCCTACGAGCAGTACTTC. It specifies CASSLTQQGRSSYEQYF. The V call is TRBV11-2, the J call TRBJ2-7, with D perhaps matching TRBD1 (7 bases). V was clipped by 5 bases and J by 0 bases, with 20 bases between them. There are 17 residues in the CDR3. CDR1 SGHAT and CDR2 FQNNGV come from the germline V gene.

This chain links TRBV10-3 with TRBJ2-2, with D possibly TRBD1 on 5 matching bases. Trimming took 2 bases from V and 4 from J, leaving 14 bases between them. This CDR3 comprises 16 residues. The germline CDR1 and CDR2 sequences are ENHRY and SYGVKD. CDR3 sequence: CAISEKGLEGTGELFF. In nucleotides, the CDR3 is TGTGCCATCAGTGAGAAGGGGCTAGAAGGCACCGGGGAGCTGTTTTTT.

This clone has a single count. The V and J genes are TRBV14 and TRBJ2-5; D is unclear. The length of the CDR3 is 16 residues. CDR1 SGHDN and CDR2 FVKESK come from the germline V gene. Trimming pared 1 base from V and 1 base from J, leaving 13 bases between. The DNA for the CDR3 is TGTGCCAGCAGCCAAGCAAGACGGCGACTCCAAGAGACCCAGTACTTC. Its translation is CASSQARRRLQETQYF.